This TCR beta chain emerged from a study of molecular identifiers for immune sequencing clone quantification. Study-level information: Five aliquots were made in replicates from the RNA of roughly 20,000 or 100,000 naive CD8 cells, and four were sequenced. Study-wide results and caveats: Clonotypes topping 20 RNA copies carried over 98% of effector molecules but under 1% of naive ones.

Preparation methods for the bulk TCR libraries were those previously described, with listed TCR primers. TCRdb reprocessed the PCR reads via MiXCR and lists one record per CDR3 protein. In the table there are about 640,000 distinct CDR3 sequences, about 20% of which are singletons. With 10%, 30% or 50% of RNA, 20,000 to 1,000,000 naive CD8 T cells were sequenced. This clonotype was seen at least ten times. Its specificity is not known. The CDR3 sequence is 14 residues long. V gave up 1 base and J gave up 11 bases; unmatched junction bases: 7. The clonotype originates from a human donor in good health. Some libraries in this study had Jurkat cell RNA spiked in. This chain joins TRBV12-3 or TRBV12-4 and TRBJ1-1; 10 bases match TRBD1. Sequencing used naive CD8+ T cells from blood, with Jurkat cell RNA spiked in. Subset of the sample: FACS-sorted CD8+CD4-CCR7+CD45RA+ naive T cells. CDR3 nucleotides: TGTGCCAGCAGTTTAGGACAGGGGGCTGAGGAGGCTTTCTTT. It is translated as CASSLGQGAEEAFF.